This TCR beta chain was profiled in a study of blood T cell repertoires in COVID-19 (TCRdb year 2020). About the full investigation: Collaborator samples came from the United States, Italy and Spain and covered acute and convalescent phases of COVID-19. Nearly every sample came with metadata listing a de-identified subject ID, COVID-19 status, age in years and sex. Deeply sampled blood TCRbeta repertoires from subjects exposed to, actively infected with, or recovered from COVID-19 were included in the dataset. The material from the prospective study consisted of cDNA or gDNA derived from T cells, B-cell-depleted T cells, or PBMCs. The samples were drawn from the first 160 participants of the ongoing ImmuneRACE study and from about 1,200 subjects provided by 6 global collaborators. The repertoires were released in a freely available public database intended as a resource for research on the immune response to SARS-CoV-2. Where HLA class I and class II types were available, the types were taken from metadata supplied by the sample provider, not from assay-based typing.

This clone was detected only once. Its antigen is not yet known. No base quality values were provided; no much bigger clone lies one nucleotide off. Each collaborating institution followed its own protocols to collect whole blood in K2EDTA tubes. For TCRbeta analysis, collaborators shipped samples in one of three forms: frozen whole blood, isolated PBMCs, or DNA extracted from either of those sample types. Counted from cysteine to phenylalanine, this CDR3 has 15 amino acids. Here the CDR3 DNA is all that survives: 45 bases in frame from base 1. V lost 6 bases and J lost 6 bases; the stretch between them is 18 bases long. The germline V gene sets CDR1 to MDHEN and CDR2 to SYDVKM. TCRbeta CDR3 regions were amplified from genomic DNA by means of the immunoSEQ Assay, a bias-controlled multiplex PCR. Concerning the study's data processing: Within the assay, amplification of reference gene primers was used to estimate how many nucleated cells each sample contained. Sequence reads were collapsed and filtered to measure the absolute abundance of every unique TCRbeta CDR3 rearrangement. Productive Simpson clonality was computed per sample as the square root of Simpson's diversity index over productive rearrangements. TCRdb mirrors the immuneACCESS table, restricted to in-frame sequences. Some clones are absent from its copies; in checked studies, under half trace to an unresolved V gene, and the reason for the others is unknown. V and J calls and clone size are those listed in that table; D and trimming were worked out from the DNA. This sample lists fewer than 250,000 clones; around 88% were detected once. The top ten constitute roughly 8% of the sample.

Overall study results and their limits: How much clinical and demographic metadata was included differed by source and by participant, and the metadata was provided uncurated.

The rearranged segments are TRBV28 and TRBJ1-5, with TRBD1 tentatively as D gene (5 bases match). The sequence was collected from a woman aged 45-60 years with acute or convalescent COVID-19. Input material: peripheral blood. The CDR3 has the sequence CASSPGLIQGQPQHF. The DNA sequence is given as TGTGCCAGCAGCCCCGGACTAATTCAGGGTCAGCCCCAGCATTTT.